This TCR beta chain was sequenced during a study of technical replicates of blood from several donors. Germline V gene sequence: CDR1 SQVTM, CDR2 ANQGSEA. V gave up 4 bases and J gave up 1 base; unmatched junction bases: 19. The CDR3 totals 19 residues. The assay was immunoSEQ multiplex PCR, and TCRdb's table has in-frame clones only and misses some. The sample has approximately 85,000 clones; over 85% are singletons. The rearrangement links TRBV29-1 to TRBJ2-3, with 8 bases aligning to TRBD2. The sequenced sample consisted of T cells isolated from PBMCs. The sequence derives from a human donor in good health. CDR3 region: CSVVGQGEREKTGTDTQYF. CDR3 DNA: TGCAGCGTTGTTGGGCAGGGAGAGCGGGAGAAGACAGGCACAGATACGCAGTATTTT.